This TCR beta chain was documented in a study of blood T cell repertoires in COVID-19. This clone has only one observation. As handled by the study authors: Amplification of reference gene primers was used by the study to estimate nucleated cell counts. TCRdb's table, derived via immunoSEQ multiplex PCR, lists solely in-frame clones and lacks some. Clonal size and the V and J genes are those of that table, whereas D and trimming came from the DNA. This table has about 130,000 clones, 70% to 90% appearing once. Trimming left V 6 bases short and J 0 bases short, with 4 bases between. This CDR3 region has 12 residues. Germline-derived CDR1 and CDR2 are SNHLY and FYNNEI.

Sequenced sample: peripheral blood. The gene calls are TRBV2 and TRBJ2-3; unclear D gene. This receptor was identified in a woman of 80 years or more with acute or convalescent COVID-19. The CDR3 loop is CASRSSTDTQYF. CDR3 in DNA: TGTGCCAGCAGGTCTAGCACAGATACGCAGTATTTT.